The 27 T cell receptor beta chains given below trace back to one sample, sequenced in a study of patients and donors after allogeneic stem cell transplantation. TCRdb re-analysed the RT-PCR reads in MiXCR, keeping a single row per CDR3 protein. This table holds about 160,000 distinct CDR3 sequences, approximately 24% found once. Input material: blood, either unsorted or a sorted T cell fraction (not recorded which). These receptor sequences come from a human donor who was either an allogeneic HSCT recipient or a stem cell or donor lymphocyte infusion donor (not recorded which). It is not recorded whose cells these are; they may come from a transplant donor.

The V and J genes are TRBV25-1 and TRBJ2-1, with TRBD1 as a possible D gene (5 bases). The V gene lost 2 bases and the J gene lost 5 bases, with 10 bases spanning the gap. Germline lookup yields CDR1 MGHDK and CDR2 SYGVNS. This CDR3 contains 14 residues. The CDR3 reads CASSEPDRNNEQFF. As DNA, the CDR3 is TGTGCCAGCAGTGAACCTGACAGAAACAATGAGCAGTTCTTC.

V usage is TRBV7-2 and J usage is TRBJ2-1; 7 positions match TRBD2. Germline values: CDR1 SGHTA, CDR2 FQGNSA. The trim removed 1 base at V and 8 bases at J, leaving 20 bases unmatched. The CDR3 has 19 residues. The CDR3 reads CASSLDPPLAYSLVDEQFF. DNA for the CDR3: TGTGCCAGCAGCTTAGACCCCCCACTAGCGTATTCCCTCGTGGATGAGCAGTTCTTC.

The chain combines TRBV12-3 or TRBV12-4 with TRBJ1-3; a weak D match, TRBD1 (5 bases). The CDR3 has 17 residues. V lost 2 bases and J lost 4, with 18 bases in between. The DNA for the CDR3 is TGTGCCAGCAGTTTAAGTAGTCCCAGGGCTTCAGGAAACACCATATATTTT. Residues: CASSLSSPRASGNTIYF.

This clonotype was recorded a few times. The chain recombines TRBV20-1 with TRBJ2-7; a weak D match, TRBD2 (6 bases). From germline, CDR1 is DFQATT and CDR2 SNEGSKA (reference sequence). The V end was cut by 0 bases, the J end by 4 bases, with 10 bases between. This CDR3 is 13 amino acids long. As DNA, the CDR3 is TGCAGTGCTAGAGATCGGACTATGTACGAGCAGTACTTC. The encoded protein is CSARDRTMYEQYF.

This clonotype showed up just a few times. V usage is TRBV7-9 and J usage is TRBJ2-7; 7 bases align to TRBD2. The germline V gene encodes CDR1 SEHNR and CDR2 FQNEAQ (reference sequence). This CDR3 region has 14 residues. V lost 5 bases and J lost 0; bases outside the gene matches: 4. CDR3 DNA: TGTGCCAGCAGCCACGGGGGGAGCTCCTACGAGCAGTACTTC. Translated: CASSHGGSSYEQYF.

This chain joins TRBV3-1 and TRBJ2-7; the D call may be TRBD1 or TRBD2 (5 bases each). The V end lost 4 bases, the J end lost 2 bases, and 18 bases lay between the germline ends. The CDR3 is 16 residues long. CDR1 LGHDT and CDR2 YNNKEL come from the germline V gene (reference sequence). DNA for the CDR3: TGTGCCAGCAGCCCTAGCTGGAGACAGTTGACCTACGAGCAGTACTTC. Amino acids: CASSPSWRQLTYEQYF.

This clonotype was picked up a small number of times. The gene calls are TRBV24-1 and TRBJ2-1, with D perhaps assigned TRBD1 or TRBD2 (5 bases each). V lost 10 bases and J 0 bases, leaving 9 bases between the germline ends. Looked up from germline, CDR1 is KGHDR and CDR2 is SFDVKD. This CDR3 region has 13 residues. The chain's CDR3 is CATGGGSYNEQFF. CDR3 bases: TGTGCCACGGGTGGGGGCTCCTACAATGAGCAGTTCTTC.

This clonotype showed up just a few times. The chain is built from TRBV12-3 or TRBV12-4 and TRBJ1-4; D gene ambiguous. This CDR3 region has 13 residues. Between the trimmed V and J ends, which lost 6 bases and 8 bases, there was a span of 13 bases. CDR3 protein: CASRGGGWEKLFF. In nucleotides, the CDR3 is TGTGCCAGCAGGGGAGGAGGGTGGGAAAAACTGTTTTTT.

This clonotype appeared a few times. The J gene is TRBJ2-3, the V gene TRBV4-3, with D perhaps assigned TRBD1 or TRBD2 (5 bases each). V lost 0 bases and J lost 1, with 11 bases in between. In germline, CDR1 is LGHNA, CDR2 YSLEER. CDR3 length equals 16 residues. The CDR3 DNA reads as TGCGCCAGCAGCCAAGATCTCTGGGACGGCACAGATACGCAGTATTTT. It codes for CASSQDLWDGTDTQYF.

The J gene is TRBJ2-1, the V gene TRBV28, with a tentative D call TRBD2 (5 bases). Trimming cost V 5 bases and J 3 bases, with 17 bases left between them. The CDR3 has 16 amino acids. Germline V lookup: CDR1 MDHEN, CDR2 SYDVKM. The CDR3 region is CASSGRGHLIYNEQFF. The DNA of the CDR3 is TGTGCCAGCAGTGGGAGAGGTCATTTGATCTACAATGAGCAGTTCTTC.

This clonotype was counted only a few times. This chain connects TRBV6-1 to TRBJ1-5; no reliable D call. The V end lost 0 bases, the J end lost 4 bases, and 7 bases lay between the germline ends. Germline lookup yields CDR1 MNHNS and CDR2 SASEGT. This CDR3 is 14 amino acids long. The CDR3 nucleotides are TGTGCCAGCAGTGAAGCAGGGCCAAATCAGCCCCAGCATTTT. It is translated as CASSEAGPNQPQHF.

The chain couples TRBV7-6 to TRBJ1-6; no definite D call. Germline lookup yields CDR1 SGHVS and CDR2 FNYEAQ. This CDR3 is 13 amino acids long. V gave up 1 base and J gave up 7 bases, with 5 bases separating them. The DNA of the CDR3 is TGTGCCAGCAGCTTAGGGGAGAATTCACCCCTCCACTTT. It translates to CASSLGENSPLHF. Based on the CDR3 plus reference TRBV7-6 and TRBJ1-6, the full variable domain is GAGVSQSPRYKVTKRGQDVALRCDPISGHVSLYWYRQALGQGPEFLTYFNYEAQQDKSGLPNDRFSAERPEGSISTLTIQRTEQRDSAMYRCASSLGENSPLHFGNGTRLTVT.

This chain joins TRBV2 and TRBJ2-1; 8 bases agree with TRBD1. Germline assignment: CDR1 SNHLY and CDR2 FYNNEI. The CDR3 has 16 residues. With 5 bases clipped from V and 6 bases from J, the junction kept 12 bases outside the gene matches. CDR3 sequence (DNA): TGTGCCAGCAGTCGTATCGTGGACAGGGAAGGCAATGAGCAGTTCTTC. It is translated as CASSRIVDREGNEQFF.

The chain uses TRBV9 and TRBJ1-1, with unresolved D. V lost 1 base and J 3 bases, leaving 10 bases between the germline ends. The CDR3 is 14 residues long. Germline V gene data show CDR1 as SGDLS and CDR2 as YYNGEE. DNA of the CDR3: TGTGCCAGCAGCGTATGGGCAGACTACACTGAAGCTTTCTTT. This codes for CASSVWADYTEAFF.

The chain carries TRBV5-1 and TRBJ2-1; D unclear. In germline, CDR1 is SGHRS, CDR2 YFSETQ. V shed 1 base and J shed 2 bases, with 10 bases lying between them. There are 15 residues in the CDR3. The CDR3 here is CASSLLAATYNEQFF. CDR3 DNA: TGCGCCAGCAGCTTGCTTGCGGCGACCTACAATGAGCAGTTCTTC.

The J gene is TRBJ2-3, the V gene TRBV5-1; D may be TRBD2 (6 bases). CDR3 length equals 16 residues. From germline, CDR1 is SGHRS and CDR2 YFSETQ. The germline V and J ends were trimmed by 4 bases and 2 bases, with 17 bases remaining between them. CDR3 sequence: CASSTRTTRFTDTQYF. CDR3 DNA sequence: TGCGCCAGCAGCACCCGGACTACCCGATTCACAGATACGCAGTATTTT.

This rearrangement joins TRBV20-1 to TRBJ2-1; TRBD2 matches 9 bases. CDR3 length: 16 amino acids. With 3 bases clipped from V and 1 base from J, the junction kept 7 bases outside the gene matches. Germline V CDR1 and CDR2: DFQATT, SNEGSKA (reference sequence). CDR3 in amino acids: CSASPSGGLSYNEQFF. The CDR3 DNA sequence: TGCAGTGCTAGTCCCAGCGGGGGGTTATCCTACAATGAGCAGTTCTTC.

Points on this clonotype: At one end the junction does not follow the germline gene, possibly because of a read error. This chain links TRBV12-3 or TRBV12-4 with TRBJ1-1; unclear D gene. CDR3 size: 12 residues. The DNA for the CDR3 is TGTGCCAGCAGTTTGGGGAACTCTGAAGCTTTCTTT. Its protein is CASSLGNSEAFF.

This chain links TRBV6-4 with TRBJ2-1; D is possibly TRBD1 or TRBD2 (5 bases each). Trimming removed 5 bases from V and 11 bases from J, with 10 bases in between. Germline V gene lookup returns CDR1 MRHNA and CDR2 SNTAGT. This CDR3 spans 11 amino acids. Here the CDR3 reads CASSSGTQQFF. DNA for the CDR3: TGTGCCAGCAGTTCCGGGACCCAGCAGTTCTTC.

This clonotype showed up just a few times. The chain links TRBV6-5 to TRBJ1-1; perhaps TRBD1 as D (5 bases). Germline loops: CDR1 MNHEY, CDR2 SVGAGI. The length of the CDR3 is 16 residues. V was shortened by 6 bases and J by 0 bases, with 17 bases between the two germline ends. CDR3 nucleotides: TGTGCCAGCAGCCCCACCCCGGCAGGGATGAACACTGAAGCTTTCTTT. It translates to CASSPTPAGMNTEAFF.

At least ten counts were recorded for this clonotype. The gene calls are TRBV20-1 and TRBJ1-5; the D is unclear. The CDR3 runs to 11 residues. Germline assignment: CDR1 DFQATT and CDR2 SNEGSKA (reference sequence). Trimming pared 3 bases from V and 12 bases from J, leaving 12 bases between. Here the CDR3 reads CSASRRQHQHF. Written as DNA, the CDR3 is TGCAGTGCTAGTCGACGGCAACACCAGCATTTT.

The gene calls are TRBV20-1 and TRBJ1-1; 7 nucleotides match TRBD1. The trim removed 5 bases at V and 0 bases at J, leaving 12 bases unmatched. The CDR3 has 16 amino acids. The germline V gene has CDR1 DFQATT and CDR2 SNEGSKA (reference sequence). CDR3 DNA sequence: TGCAGTGCTGGCAAAACAGGGGTCGTCTTGAACACTGAAGCTTTCTTT. It specifies CSAGKTGVVLNTEAFF.

This clonotype was picked up a small number of times. The rearrangement joins TRBV29-1 to TRBJ1-2; weak D call: TRBD1 (6 bases). Between the trimmed V and J ends, which lost 8 bases and 1 base, there was a span of 20 bases. Germline V lookup: CDR1 SQVTM, CDR2 ANQGSEA. This CDR3 region has 15 residues. In DNA form, the CDR3 reads TGCAGCTCATGGTCAAGGGGCAGGGGTAACTATGGCTACACCTTC. Translated: CSSWSRGRGNYGYTF.

This clonotype appeared many times. The chain joins TRBV6-5 to TRBJ1-2, with TRBD1 matching over 8 bases. Germline values: CDR1 MNHEY, CDR2 SVGAGI. V shed 7 bases, J shed 8 bases, and the junction held 6 bases outside the gene matches. The CDR3 has 12 residues. Here the CDR3 reads CASKRTGRGYTF. CDR3 DNA sequence: TGTGCCAGCAAAAGGACAGGGAGAGGCTACACCTTC.

This clonotype was detected a few times. This sequence joins TRBV11-2 and TRBJ1-2; D is undetermined. CDR1 is SGHAT and CDR2 is FQNNGV in the germline V gene. Deletions cut 5 bases from V and 5 bases from J, with 15 bases between. This CDR3 has 14 amino acids. CDR3 DNA sequence: TGTGCCAGCAGCCCAATGCGGACTCAATATGGCTACACCTTC. It encodes CASSPMRTQYGYTF.

The CDR3 is CASSSSGANTDTQYF. Here the CDR3 DNA reads TGTGCCAGCAGTTCAAGTGGGGCTAACACAGATACGCAGTATTTT. This sequence joins TRBV3-1 and TRBJ2-3, with D possibly being TRBD1 (5 bases). Trimming removed 6 bases at V and 2 bases at J, with 15 bases between. The CDR3 length is 15 residues. Germline V gene sequence: CDR1 LGHDT, CDR2 YNNKEL (reference sequence).

This clonotype was seen only a few times. The CDR3 nucleotides read TGTGCCAGCAGTTATTCTTCGGGGGCACCCCGGGGAAAAGATACGCAGTATTTT. This gives the protein CASSYSSGAPRGKDTQYF. This rearrangement joins TRBV6-8 to TRBJ2-3; D is tentatively TRBD1 or TRBD2 (6 bases each). V lost 3 bases and J 5 bases, leaving 24 bases between the germline ends. Germline lookup yields CDR1 MNHGY and CDR2 SAAAGT. The CDR3 is 18 amino acids.